Listed below are T cell receptor beta chains from one sample, sequenced in a study of PD-1 blockade in classical Hodgkin lymphoma. Produced via immunoSEQ multiplex PCR; TCRdb's table is partial and in-frame only. This sample yields over 50,000 clones, of which 73% are seen a single time; about 15% belongs to the top ten. The sequenced sample was peripheral blood mononuclear cells (PBMCs), obtained before the second cycle of nivolumab. The source is a human donor with classical Hodgkin lymphoma. Each CDR3 is given with its conserved first and last residue. D genes are given only for firm matches. Rows give clone size only sometimes, using once, few, many, or a class for an expanded clone.

D | J | V | size | DNA | CDR3
- | TRBJ2-6 | TRBV6-1 | once | TGTGCCAGCAGGGAAACCGCCCCCCCCAACGTCCTGACTTTC | CASRETAPPNVLTF
TRBD2 | TRBJ2-3 | TRBV5-1 | few | TGCGCCAGCAGCCTACGGACTAGCGGGAGCGGAGATACGCAGTATTTT | CASSLRTSGSGDTQYF
TRBD1 | TRBJ1-2 | TRBV11-2 | - | TGTGCCAGCAGCATTAGGGGGCAGCCTACTAACTATGGCTACACCTTC | CASSIRGQPTNYGYTF
TRBD1 | TRBJ1-5 | TRBV6-5 | - | TGTGCCAGCAGAGACAGGGGTTTAGGCAATCAGCCCCAGCATTTT | CASRDRGLGNQPQHF
- | TRBJ1-5 | TRBV2 | - | TGTGCCAGCAGTCCTGATAGCAATCAGCCCCAGCATTTT | CASSPDSNQPQHF
- | TRBJ1-5 | TRBV6-1 | - | TGTGCCAGCAGTGAAGGTGGCCTACCATATAGCAATCAGCCCCAGCATTTT | CASSEGGLPYSNQPQHF
- | TRBJ2-2 | TRBV11-2 | medium-sized | TGTGCCAGCAGCTTAAGGAGCGGAGGCGCCGGGGAGCTGTTTTTT | CASSLRSGGAGELFF
TRBD2 | TRBJ2-7 | TRBV6-5 | few | TGTGCCAGCAGTTACTCGACTAGCACAGGGCAGTACTTC | CASSYSTSTGQYF
TRBD1 | TRBJ2-5 | TRBV7-6 | - | TGTGCCAGCAGCCCGCCTTCAGGGGGCGGGGAGACCCAGTACTTC | CASSPPSGGGETQYF
- | TRBJ1-1 | TRBV7-2 | - | TGTGCCAGCAGCTTAAAACTGGGACGGTCCTCTGAAGCTTTCTTT | CASSLKLGRSSEAFF
- | TRBJ2-7 | TRBV15 | once | TGTGCCACCCAACGGGACTTCGCCTACGAGCAGTACTTC | CATQRDFAYEQYF
TRBD2 | TRBJ2-7 | TRBV4-1 | once | TGCGCCAGCAGCCAGTCCAATAGAGATAGGCTAGCGGGTTCCTACGAGCAGTACTTC | CASSQSNRDRLAGSYEQYF
TRBD1 | TRBJ2-5 | TRBV25-1 | - | TGTGCCAGCAGTGGTGGGACAGGGTTCGAGACCCAGTACTTC | CASSGGTGFETQYF
- | TRBJ1-1 | TRBV9 | - | TGTGCCAGCAGCGTACGGGGGGGAAGCACTGAAGCTTTCTTT | CASSVRGGSTEAFF
- | TRBJ2-3 | TRBV5-1 | - | TGCGCCAGCAGCCAGACGACTAGCACAGATACGCAGTATTTT | CASSQTTSTDTQYF
TRBD1 | TRBJ1-2 | TRBV5-8 | - | TGTGCCAGCAGCTTTACAGGGGGCGCTTATGGCTACACCTTC | CASSFTGGAYGYTF
- | TRBJ1-4 | TRBV7-9 | - | TGTGCCAGCAGCCTGGGGACCTCTAATGAAAAACTGTTTTTT | CASSLGTSNEKLFF
- | TRBJ1-1 | TRBV7-2 | - | TGTGCCAGCAGCTTCACTAAGGACACTGAAGCTTTCTTT | CASSFTKDTEAFF